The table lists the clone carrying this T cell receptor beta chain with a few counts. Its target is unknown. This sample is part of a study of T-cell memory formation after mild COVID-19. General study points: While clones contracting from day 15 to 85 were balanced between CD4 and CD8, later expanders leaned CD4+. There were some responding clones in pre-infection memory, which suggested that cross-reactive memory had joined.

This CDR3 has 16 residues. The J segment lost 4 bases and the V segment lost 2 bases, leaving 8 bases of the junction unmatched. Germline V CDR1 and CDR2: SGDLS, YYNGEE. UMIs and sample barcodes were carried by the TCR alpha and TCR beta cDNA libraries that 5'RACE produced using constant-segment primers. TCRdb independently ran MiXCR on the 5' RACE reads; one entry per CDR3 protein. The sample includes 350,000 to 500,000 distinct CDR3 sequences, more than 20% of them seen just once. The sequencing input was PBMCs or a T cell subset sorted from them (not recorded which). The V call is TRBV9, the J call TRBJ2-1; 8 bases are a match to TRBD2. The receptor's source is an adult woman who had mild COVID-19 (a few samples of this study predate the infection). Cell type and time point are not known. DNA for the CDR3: TGTGCCAGCAGCGTCGAGGCGGGGGGAGTTTACAATGAGCAGTTCTTC. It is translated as CASSVEAGGVYNEQFF.